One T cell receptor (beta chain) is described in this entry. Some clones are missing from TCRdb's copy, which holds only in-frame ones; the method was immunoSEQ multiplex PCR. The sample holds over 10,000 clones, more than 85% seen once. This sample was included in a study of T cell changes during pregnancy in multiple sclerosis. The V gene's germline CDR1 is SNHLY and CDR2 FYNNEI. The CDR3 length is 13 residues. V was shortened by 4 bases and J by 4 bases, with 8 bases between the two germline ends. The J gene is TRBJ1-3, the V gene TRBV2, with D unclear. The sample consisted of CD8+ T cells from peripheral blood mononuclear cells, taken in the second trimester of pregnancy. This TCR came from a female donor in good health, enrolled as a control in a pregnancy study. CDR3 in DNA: TGTGCCAGCAGTGGGGGAGACGGAAACACCATATATTTT. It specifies CASSGGDGNTIYF.